Shown below are 8 T cell receptor beta chains from a single sample sequenced in a study of T cells in Graves' hyperthyroidism and ophthalmopathy (dated by TCRdb to the late 2010s). The method behind the library was multiplex PCR. The sample was run on an Illumina HiSeq 2000. The TCR beta CDR3 regions were amplified from RNA transcripts. A first-round RT-PCR of the TCR CDR3 used the HTBI primer set with the Qiagen OneStep RT-PCR kit. Starting from the raw public reads, TCRdb applied fastp trimming at Q25, assembled clones with MiXCR and retained in-frame beta chains. Entries that share a CDR3 protein sequence are merged under the most common genes and DNA. The sample records around 300,000 distinct CDR3 sequences, roughly 15% of which are singletons. 30% of the sample is taken by the ten largest. What was sequenced was blood. The origin of the receptors is a woman between 45 and 60 years old with Graves' hyperthyroidism that later progressed to Graves' ophthalmopathy.

The chain has TRBV6-1 and TRBJ1-2; the D is unclear. With 0 bases removed from V and 10 bases from J, the gap between germline ends came to 6 bases. The CDR3 covers 11 residues. Germline V gives CDR1 MNHNS, CDR2 SASEGT. The DNA for the CDR3 is TGTGCCAGCAGTGAAGCTTTGCACTACACCTTC. As protein: CASSEALHYTF.

This clonotype was found a few times. The chain carries TRBV28 and TRBJ2-1; D remains unclear. There are 15 residues in the CDR3. In germline, CDR1 is MDHEN, CDR2 SYDVKM. V was shortened by 5 bases and J by 1 base, with 12 bases between the two germline ends. CDR3 bases: TGTGCCAGCAGTCCCCCAGCCAGTTCCTACAATGAGCAGTTCTTC. Translated: CASSPPASSYNEQFF.

Ten or more counts support this clonotype. V is TRBV9 and J is TRBJ2-6; D unresolved. Germline V gene lookup returns CDR1 SGDLS and CDR2 YYNGEE. The CDR3 sequence is 15 residues long. The V gene lost 0 bases and the J gene lost 4 bases, with 8 bases spanning the gap. The CDR3 DNA is TGTGCCAGCAGCGTAGGAGGAACGGGGGCCAACGTCCTGACTTTC. It encodes CASSVGGTGANVLTF. Complete variable domain (other parts from reference TRBV9 and TRBJ2-6): DSGVTQTPKHLITATGQRVTLRCSPRSGDLSVYWYQQSLDQGLQFLIQYYNGEERAKGNILERFSAQQFPDLHSELNLSSLELGDSALYFCASSVGGTGANVLTFGAGSRLTVL.

This clonotype has ten or more counts. The chain combines TRBV5-1 with TRBJ1-4; 9 bases match TRBD1. J was trimmed by 8 bases and V by 3 bases; bases with no gene match: 14. The CDR3 spans 17 residues. Germline CDR1 and CDR2: SGHRS and YFSETQ. CDR3 bases: TGCGCCAGCAGCTCCGGGACAGGGTCCGCCGCGGGAGAAAAACTGTTTTTT. This sequence encodes CASSSGTGSAAGEKLFF.

This clonotype has at least ten counts. This chain joins TRBV28 and TRBJ1-2; D is unclear. The length of the CDR3 is 13 residues. CDR1 MDHEN and CDR2 SYDVKM come from the germline V gene. V lost 6 bases, J lost 4 bases, and 12 bases lay in between. The CDR3 DNA follows: TGTGCCAGCAGCCTTGACATGAGCTATGGCTACACCTTC. The encoded protein is CASSLDMSYGYTF.

This clonotype was observed at least ten times. This chain links TRBV27 with TRBJ2-7, with D maybe TRBD1 (7 bases). Trimming stripped 4 bases from V and 3 bases from J, with 19 bases between. The CDR3 is 16 residues long. Germline CDR1 and CDR2: MNHEY and SMNVEV (reference sequence). The CDR3 DNA sequence: TGTGCCAGCAGTTCAACACGGACAGGAGGGGTCTACGAGCAGTACTTC. It is translated as CASSSTRTGGVYEQYF.

This chain connects TRBV2 to TRBJ2-7, with a possible D match to TRBD1 (6 bases). Germline V gene data show CDR1 as SNHLY and CDR2 as FYNNEI. The CDR3 runs to 10 residues. In DNA, the CDR3 is TGTGGCAGGGGACAAGGCGAGCAGTACTTC. It is translated as CGRGQGEQYF.

This clonotype was counted ten times or more. The genes are TRBV3-1 and TRBJ2-1; weak D call: TRBD2 (6 bases). Germline V gene lookup returns CDR1 LGHDT and CDR2 YNNKEL (reference sequence). V dropped 2 bases and J dropped 4 bases, with 9 bases sitting between them. CDR3 length: 14 amino acids. In DNA, the CDR3 is TGTGCCAGCAGCCAACGGACTACATACAATGAGCAGTTCTTC. Protein: CASSQRTTYNEQFF.